This T cell receptor (beta chain) was captured in a study of CD8+ T cells in alopecia areata. Points from the study as a whole: Throughout tofacitinib, many expanded lesional clones continued to persist in scalp and blood.

From germline, CDR1 is MNHEY and CDR2 SMNVEV (reference sequence). V was shortened by 1 base and J by 5 bases, with 6 bases between the two germline ends. The CDR3 runs 13 residues. Treatment defined: oral pan-JAK inhibitor, 5-10 mg twice daily. Concerning this clone: Its cognate antigen is unknown.

Extracted RNA was reverse transcribed, and the resulting cDNA served as sequencing template. Method: immunoSEQ multiplex PCR; TCRdb's copy keeps in-frame clones and lacks some. Of around 170,000 clones in the sample, around 49% were seen once. Sequencing used CD8+ T cells sorted from blood, obtained at week 52, from a patient treated with tofacitinib. The gene calls are TRBV27 and TRBJ2-1; TRBD2 might be the D (5 bases). The TCR was taken from a human donor with alopecia areata. In DNA form, the CDR3 reads TGTGCCAGCAGTTTATGGCGGGACAATGAGCAGTTCTTC. Translated: CASSLWRDNEQFF.